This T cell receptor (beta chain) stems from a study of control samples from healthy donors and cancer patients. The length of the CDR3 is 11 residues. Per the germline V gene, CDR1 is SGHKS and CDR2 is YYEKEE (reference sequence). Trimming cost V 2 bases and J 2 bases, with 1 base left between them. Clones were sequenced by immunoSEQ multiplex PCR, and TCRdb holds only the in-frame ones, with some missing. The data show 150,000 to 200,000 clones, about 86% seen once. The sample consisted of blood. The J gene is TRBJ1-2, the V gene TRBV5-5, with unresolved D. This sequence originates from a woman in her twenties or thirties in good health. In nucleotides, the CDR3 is TGTGCCAGCAGCTTCAACTATGGCTACACCTTC. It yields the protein CASSFNYGYTF.